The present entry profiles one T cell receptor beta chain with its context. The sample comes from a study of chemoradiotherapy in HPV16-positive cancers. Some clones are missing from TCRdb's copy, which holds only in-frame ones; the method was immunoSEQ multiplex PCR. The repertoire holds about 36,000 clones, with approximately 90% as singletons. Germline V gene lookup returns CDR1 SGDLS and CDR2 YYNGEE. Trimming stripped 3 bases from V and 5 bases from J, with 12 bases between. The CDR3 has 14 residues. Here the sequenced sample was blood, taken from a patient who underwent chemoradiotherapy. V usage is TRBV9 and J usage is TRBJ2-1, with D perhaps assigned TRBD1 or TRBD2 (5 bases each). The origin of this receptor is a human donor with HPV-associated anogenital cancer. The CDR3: CASSARDVHNEQFF. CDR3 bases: TGTGCCAGCAGCGCCCGGGACGTCCACAATGAGCAGTTCTTC.